The 16 T cell receptor beta chains below all came from one sample that was sequenced in a study of T cell repertoires in cytomegalovirus infection. TCRdb itself ran the reads through MiXCR, one entry per CDR3 protein. Of roughly 640,000 distinct CDR3 sequences in the sample, 20% to 25% were seen once. The sample comprised CD8+ T cells from PBMCs. These receptors were collected from a human donor in good health (CMV status not recorded). Some clones in this sample may be carry-over from other donors' samples.

This clonotype was seen only a few times. The chain recombines TRBV12-5 with TRBJ2-1; the match to TRBD2 covers 11 bases. After removal of 3 bases from V and 7 bases from J, the junction contained 11 bases not matched to a gene. The germline V gene encodes CDR1 LGHNT and CDR2 FRNRAP. The length of the CDR3 is 17 residues. DNA for the CDR3: TGTGCTAGTGGTTTCCTATTAGCGGGGGGGCTCCGAAATGAGCAGTTCTTC. Its translation: CASGFLLAGGLRNEQFF. The variable domain in full, completed from reference TRBV12-5 and TRBJ2-1, reads DARVTQTPRHKVTEMGQEVTMRCQPILGHNTVFWYRQTMMQGLELLAYFRNRAPLDDSGMPKDRFSAEMPDATLATLKIQPSEPRDSAVYFCASGFLLAGGLRNEQFFGPGTRLTVL.

V gene TRBV20-1 combines with J gene TRBJ2-5; D unclear. Looked up from germline, CDR1 is DFQATT and CDR2 is SNEGSKA (reference sequence). The CDR3 length is 15 residues. The germline V and J ends were trimmed by 1 base and 2 bases, with 14 bases remaining between them. The CDR3 spells CSARVDGRKQETQYF. The CDR3 DNA reads as TGCAGTGCTAGAGTCGATGGCAGGAAACAAGAGACCCAGTACTTC.

This clonotype appeared a few times. V is TRBV7-6 and J is TRBJ2-1, with D hard to call. V was cut by 0 bases and J by 7 bases, with 13 bases left in between. There are 15 residues in the CDR3. Germline V gene sequence: CDR1 SGHVS, CDR2 FNYEAQ. CDR3: CASSLALPPVNEQFF. The CDR3 nucleotides are TGTGCCAGCAGCTTAGCGCTGCCTCCCGTTAATGAGCAGTTCTTC.

This clonotype has ten or more counts. The gene calls are TRBV7-8 and TRBJ2-5; TRBD1 agrees at 7 bases. The germline V gene has CDR1 SGHVS and CDR2 FQNEAQ. This CDR3 region has 14 residues. V shed 3 bases, J shed 3 bases, and the junction held 4 bases outside the gene matches. CDR3 sequence (DNA): TGTGCCAGCAGCTTCCCAGGGACAGAAGAGACCCAGTACTTC. As protein: CASSFPGTEETQYF. The variable domain in full, completed from reference TRBV7-8 and TRBJ2-5, reads GAGVSQSPRYKVAKRGQDVALRCDPISGHVSLFWYQQALGQGPEFLTYFQNEAQLDKSGLPSDRFFAERPEGSVSTLKIQRTQQEDSAVYLCASSFPGTEETQYFGPGTRLLVL.

This clonotype was seen a single time. A much larger clonotype is one base distant, so this may be a read error. The chain combines TRBV7-9 with TRBJ1-5; a possible D gene is TRBD1 (5 bases). CDR3 length equals 15 residues. CDR1 and CDR2 from the germline V gene are SEHNR and FQNEAQ (reference sequence). The CDR3 DNA reads as TGTGTCAGCAGCTTATCGACAGATAGCAATCAGCCCCAGCATTTT. It translates to CVSSLSTDSNQPQHF.

The rearrangement joins TRBV6-6 to TRBJ1-1; possible D gene TRBD1, 5 bases. Germline V gene data show CDR1 as MNHNY and CDR2 as SVGAGI (reference sequence). This CDR3 is 13 amino acids long. The V gene lost 7 bases and the J gene lost 6 bases, with 15 bases spanning the gap. The CDR3 nucleotides are TGTGCCAGCACTGTCGGACGGGGCGCTGAAGCTTTCTTT. This translates into CASTVGRGAEAFF.

This clonotype was seen many times. V gene TRBV7-8 combines with J gene TRBJ2-1; no reliable D call. Looked up from germline, CDR1 is SGHVS and CDR2 is FQNEAQ. V gave up 9 bases and J gave up 0 bases, with 12 bases separating them. This CDR3 spans 14 amino acids. DNA for the CDR3: TGTGCCAGTCTGAGGCCAAACTCCTACAATGAGCAGTTCTTC. This gives the protein CASLRPNSYNEQFF.

As concerns this clonotype: A clone one base away is much larger, so this may be a read error. The V and J genes are TRBV7-2 and TRBJ2-4; no reliable D call. Germline V gene sequence: CDR1 SGHTA, CDR2 FQGNSA. This CDR3 spans 12 amino acids. CDR3 coding DNA: TGTGTCAGCAGCCAGGACCACGTTATTCAGTACTTC. Protein: CVSSQDHVIQYF.

This chain links TRBV6-5 with TRBJ2-3; 8 bases map to TRBD2. The V and J ends lost 0 bases and 0 bases, in that order; junction bases with no gene match: 2. The CDR3 consists of 16 residues. Germline CDR1 and CDR2: MNHEY and SVGAGI. The CDR3 DNA reads TGTGCCAGCAGTTACTCTAGCGGGGTGAGCACAGATACGCAGTATTTT. It translates to CASSYSSGVSTDTQYF.

The chain recombines TRBV4-1 with TRBJ2-7, with D perhaps matching TRBD2 (5 bases). Germline assignment: CDR1 MGHRA and CDR2 YSYEKL. The CDR3 is made up of 15 amino acids. V lost 4 bases, J lost 4 bases, and 17 bases lay in between. The CDR3 region is CASSPQDLGEYEQYF. CDR3 sequence (DNA): TGCGCCAGCAGCCCCCAGGACCTCGGGGAGTACGAGCAGTACTTC.

This clonotype was counted a few times. The chain combines TRBV6-5 with TRBJ2-2; 8 positions agree with TRBD2. CDR3 size: 15 residues. With V trimmed by 2 bases and J by 5 bases, 4 bases remained unmatched. Germline V gene sequence: CDR1 MNHEY, CDR2 SVGAGI. In DNA form, the CDR3 reads TGTGCCAGCAGTTACGCGGGACTAGTGACCGGGGAGCTGTTTTTT. Translating gives CASSYAGLVTGELFF.

The chain carries TRBV5-6 and TRBJ2-3; 7 nucleotides agree with TRBD1. Germline CDR1 reads SGHDT; CDR2 reads YYEEEE. The CDR3 is 15 residues long. Trimming cost V 2 bases and J 2 bases; bases outside gene matches: 5. CDR3 sequence (DNA): TGTGCCAGCAGCTTACCGGGACAGTTCACAGATACGCAGTATTTT. Its protein product is CASSLPGQFTDTQYF.

This clonotype was seen a few times. This rearrangement joins TRBV9 to TRBJ1-1; perhaps TRBD1 as D (5 bases). The CDR3 has 16 residues. The germline V and J ends were trimmed by 0 bases and 2 bases, with 14 bases remaining between them. CDR1 SGDLS and CDR2 YYNGEE come from the germline V gene. Here the CDR3 reads CASSVGGRRGNTEAFF. CDR3 nucleotide sequence: TGTGCCAGCAGCGTAGGGGGACGGCGGGGTAACACTGAAGCTTTCTTT.

This clonotype showed up just a few times. The chain links TRBV13 to TRBJ2-1; D is perhaps TRBD1 or TRBD2 (6 bases each). Germline CDR1 and CDR2: PRHDT and FYEKMQ (reference sequence). Trimming removed 1 base from V and 6 bases from J, with 16 bases in between. The CDR3 runs to 16 residues. The CDR3 DNA sequence: TGTGCCAGCAGCTTAGAGAATGGGGGGCCTGTCAATGAGCAGTTCTTC. Protein: CASSLENGGPVNEQFF.

This clonotype was seen a few times. The chain combines TRBV29-1 with TRBJ2-7; D is unresolved. V lost 0 bases and J 2 bases, leaving 11 bases between the germline ends. The CDR3 length is 14 residues. Germline CDR1 and CDR2: SQVTM and ANQGSEA. The CDR3 DNA sequence: TGCAGCGTTGAAGATAGGCCAGGCACCTACGAGCAGTACTTC. This translates into CSVEDRPGTYEQYF.

This clonotype was counted a single time. The CDR3 DNA sequence: TGCGCCAGCAGCCAGGGACAGGGGGCGAATGAGCAGTACTTC. Translating it yields CASSQGQGANEQYF. V and J are TRBV4-1 and TRBJ2-7, with TRBD1 matching over 12 bases. The V gene end was trimmed by 3 bases and the J gene end by 7 bases; junction bases not matched to a gene: 4. The CDR3 is 14 amino acids. CDR1 and CDR2 (germline): MGHRA, YSYEKL.